This entry lists 10 T cell receptor beta chains sequenced from one sample in a study of T cells in Graves' hyperthyroidism and ophthalmopathy. Amplification targeted TCR beta CDR3 regions from RNA transcripts. The HTBI primer set drove a first-round RT-PCR of the TCR CDR3. TCRdb redid the calling of the multiplex PCR reads with MiXCR, one entry per CDR3 protein. Counted here are 480,000 or so distinct CDR3 sequences, about 15% occurring once; the ten biggest clones make up 15% to 20%. The specimen sequenced was blood. Source of these receptors: a woman aged 18-29 years with Graves' hyperthyroidism.

This clonotype was found a few times. J is TRBJ2-7 and V is TRBV6-2 or TRBV6-3, with no clear D. The CDR3 runs 14 residues. V was pared by 6 bases and J by 0 bases, with 12 bases between. Germline CDR1 reads MNHEY; CDR2 reads SVGEGT. In nucleotides, the CDR3 is TGTGCCAGCAGAAACGGAGCTAGCTCCTACGAGCAGTACTTC. Its translation: CASRNGASSYEQYF.

The table lists this clonotype with a few counts. DNA of the CDR3: TGTGCCAGCAGCCAAGATGGCGGCGCTACCTACAATGAGCAGTTCTTC. The encoded protein is CASSQDGGATYNEQFF. This sequence joins TRBV4-2 and TRBJ2-1; D is unresolved. Germline-derived CDR1 and CDR2 are LGHNA and YNFKEQ. The V and J ends lost 0 bases and 2 bases respectively, with 11 bases between them. This CDR3 comprises 16 residues.

This clonotype was observed at least ten times. The J gene is TRBJ2-5, the V gene TRBV27; no definite D call. Deletions cut 8 bases from V and 5 bases from J, with 24 bases between. The CDR3 loop spans 16 amino acids. The germline gives CDR1 MNHEY, CDR2 SMNVEV (reference sequence). The CDR3 DNA reads TGTGCCAGCTCCCGGATCCCAGTACCACAAGCGGAGACCCAGTACTTC. It is translated as CASSRIPVPQAETQYF.

There are a few counts of this clonotype. This rearrangement joins TRBV20-1 to TRBJ2-2; D remains ambiguous. There are 13 residues in the CDR3. The V and J ends lost 5 bases and 6 bases respectively, with 13 bases between them. From germline, CDR1 is DFQATT and CDR2 SNEGSKA (reference sequence). The CDR3: CSAEKSLAGELFF. CDR3 nucleotides: TGCAGTGCTGAGAAAAGTCTTGCCGGGGAGCTGTTTTTT.

There are a few counts of this clonotype. CDR3 in amino acids: CAWSGETGSNYEQYF. DNA of the CDR3: TGTGCCTGGAGTGGGGAGACAGGGTCTAACTACGAGCAGTACTTC. The chain uses TRBV30 and TRBJ2-7; 7 bases agree with TRBD1. V shed 1 base and J 3 bases; nucleotides not matched to a gene: 9. CDR3 size: 15 residues. Germline CDR1 GTSNPN, CDR2 SVGIG (reference sequence).

Notes on this clonotype: A much larger clone lies a single base off, so this may be a read error. The rearrangement links TRBV5-1 to TRBJ2-2; TRBD2 agrees at 11 bases. The CDR3 runs 18 residues. Germline CDR1 and CDR2: SGHRS and YFSETQ. CDR3 sequence (DNA): TGCGCCAGCAGCCTCAGACTAGCGGGACAAACGAACACCGGGGAGCTGGTTTTT. It yields the protein CASSLRLAGQTNTGELVF.

This clonotype was seen ten or more times. The rearrangement uses TRBV20-1 and TRBJ2-7; D ambiguous. The CDR3 has 15 amino acids. Per germline, CDR1 DFQATT and CDR2 SNEGSKA (reference sequence). The V end lost 1 base, the J end lost 2 bases, and 15 bases lay between the germline ends. Here the CDR3 reads CSARGPGFNPYEQYV. In DNA form, the CDR3 reads TGCAGTGCTAGAGGGCCGGGTTTTAACCCCTACGAGCAGTACGTC.

As concerns this clonotype: One base away lies a much larger clone, so this may be a sequencing read error. V and J are TRBV3-1 and TRBJ1-2; 8 positions match TRBD1. The CDR3 has 14 amino acids. The germline gives CDR1 LGHDT, CDR2 YNNKEL (reference sequence). Germline trimming cut 4 bases from V and 7 bases from J; bases unmatched to any gene: 8. CDR3 bases: TGTGCCAGCAGCCTACGGACAGGGCCGACTGGCTACACCTTC. This gives the protein CASSLRTGPTGYTF.

The chain has TRBV19 and TRBJ1-2, with TRBD1 matching over 7 bases. The CDR3 spans 12 residues. V trimming: 7 bases; J trimming: 4 bases; junction bases outside the gene matches: 3. Germline assignment: CDR1 LNHDA and CDR2 SQIVND (reference sequence). The CDR3 here is CASIDRAYGYTF. Written as DNA, the CDR3 is TGTGCCAGTATTGACAGGGCCTATGGCTACACCTTC.

This clonotype showed up many times. The J gene is TRBJ1-1, the V gene TRBV12-3 or TRBV12-4; the D is unclear. V lost 2 bases to trimming and J lost 4 bases, with 11 bases between them. This CDR3 has 14 residues. CDR3 sequence reads: CASSLLTGGTEAFF. The DNA of the CDR3 is TGTGCCAGCAGTTTATTGACGGGTGGCACTGAAGCTTTCTTT.